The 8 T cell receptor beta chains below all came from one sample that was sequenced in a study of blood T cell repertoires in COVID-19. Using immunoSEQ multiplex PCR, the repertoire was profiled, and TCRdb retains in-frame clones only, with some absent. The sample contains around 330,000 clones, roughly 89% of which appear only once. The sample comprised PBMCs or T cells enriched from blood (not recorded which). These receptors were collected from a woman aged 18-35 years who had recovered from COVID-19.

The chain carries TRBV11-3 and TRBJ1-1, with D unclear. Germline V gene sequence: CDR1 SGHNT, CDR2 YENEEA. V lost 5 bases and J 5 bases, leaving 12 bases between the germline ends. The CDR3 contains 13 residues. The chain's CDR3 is CASSLEVRTEAFF. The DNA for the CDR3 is TGTGCCAGCAGCCTGGAGGTCAGGACTGAAGCTTTCTTT.

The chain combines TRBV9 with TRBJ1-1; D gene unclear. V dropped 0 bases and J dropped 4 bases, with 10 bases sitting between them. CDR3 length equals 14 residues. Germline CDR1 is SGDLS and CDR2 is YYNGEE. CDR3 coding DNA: TGTGCCAGCAGCGTAGGAGGCCCCAGCACTGAAGCTTTCTTT. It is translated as CASSVGGPSTEAFF.

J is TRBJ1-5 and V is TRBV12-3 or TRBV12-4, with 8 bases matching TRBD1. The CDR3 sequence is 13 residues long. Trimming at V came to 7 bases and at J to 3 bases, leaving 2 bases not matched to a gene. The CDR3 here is CASTGQVNQPQHF. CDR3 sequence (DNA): TGTGCCAGCACGGGACAGGTCAATCAGCCCCAGCATTTT.

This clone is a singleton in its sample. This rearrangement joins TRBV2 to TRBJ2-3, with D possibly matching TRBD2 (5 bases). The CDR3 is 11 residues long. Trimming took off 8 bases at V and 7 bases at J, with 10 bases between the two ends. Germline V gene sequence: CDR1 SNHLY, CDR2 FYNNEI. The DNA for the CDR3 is TGTGCCAGCCTCGACTACAATACGCAGTATTTT. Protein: CASLDYNTQYF.

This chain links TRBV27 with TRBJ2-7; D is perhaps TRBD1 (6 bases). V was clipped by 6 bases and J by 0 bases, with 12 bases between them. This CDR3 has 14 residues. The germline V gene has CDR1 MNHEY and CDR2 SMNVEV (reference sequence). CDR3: CASRPGHTSYEQYF. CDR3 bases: TGTGCCAGCAGACCGGGACATACCTCCTACGAGCAGTACTTC.

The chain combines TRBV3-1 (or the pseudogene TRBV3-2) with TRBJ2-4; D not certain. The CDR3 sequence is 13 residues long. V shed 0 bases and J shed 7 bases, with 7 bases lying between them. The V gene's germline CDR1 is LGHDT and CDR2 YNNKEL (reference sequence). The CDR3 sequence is CASSQDLSNIQYF. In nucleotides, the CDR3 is TGTGCCAGCAGCCAAGATCTAAGCAACATTCAGTACTTC.

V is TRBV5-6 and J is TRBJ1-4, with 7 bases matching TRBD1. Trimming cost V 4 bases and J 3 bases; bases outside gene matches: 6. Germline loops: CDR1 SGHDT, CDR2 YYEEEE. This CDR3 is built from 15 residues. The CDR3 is CASSPWDSSNEKLFF. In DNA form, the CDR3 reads TGTGCCAGCAGCCCGTGGGACAGCTCTAATGAAAAACTGTTTTTT.

The CDR3 DNA sequence: TGTGCCAGCAGCTTACAGAGAGGAGGCGGCTACACCTTC. It translates to CASSLQRGGGYTF. The genes are TRBV11-1 and TRBJ1-2, with unresolved D. Germline V gene sequence: CDR1 SGHAT, CDR2 FQDESV (reference sequence). The CDR3 contains 13 residues. Trimming took 2 bases from V and 8 from J, leaving 12 bases between them.